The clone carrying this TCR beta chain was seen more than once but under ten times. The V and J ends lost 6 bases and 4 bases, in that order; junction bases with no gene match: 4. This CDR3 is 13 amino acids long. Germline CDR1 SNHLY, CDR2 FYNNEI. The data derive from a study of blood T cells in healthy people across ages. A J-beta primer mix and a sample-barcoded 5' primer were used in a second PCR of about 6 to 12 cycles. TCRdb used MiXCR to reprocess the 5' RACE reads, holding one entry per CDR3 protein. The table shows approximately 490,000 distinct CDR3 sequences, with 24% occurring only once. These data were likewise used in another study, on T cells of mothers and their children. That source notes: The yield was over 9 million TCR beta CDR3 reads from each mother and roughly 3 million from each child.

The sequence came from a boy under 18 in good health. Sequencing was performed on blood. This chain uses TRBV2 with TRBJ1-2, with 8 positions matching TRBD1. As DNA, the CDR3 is TGTGCCAGCAGGAAAGGGACAGGCTATGGCTACACCTTC. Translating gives CASRKGTGYGYTF.